The 17 T cell receptor beta chains below all came from one sample that was sequenced in a study of blood T cell repertoires in COVID-19. Only in-frame clones appear in the TCRdb table, and some are missing; sequencing was by immunoSEQ multiplex PCR. This table holds roughly 380,000 clones, around nine tenths found once. Sequencing was carried out using PBMCs or T cells enriched from blood (not recorded which). Receptors were obtained from a woman between 25 and 40 years old who had been exposed to COVID-19.

The V gene is TRBV27, the J gene TRBJ1-5; 8 bases match TRBD1. The trim removed 5 bases at V and 5 bases at J, leaving 5 bases unmatched. This CDR3 comprises 14 residues. The germline gives CDR1 MNHEY, CDR2 SMNVEV (reference sequence). CDR3 in amino acids: CASSVGQGDQPQHF. In DNA, the CDR3 is TGTGCCAGCAGTGTAGGACAGGGTGATCAGCCCCAGCATTTT.

The chain carries TRBV7-2 and TRBJ2-1, with 8 bases that match TRBD2. V shed 5 bases, J shed 10 bases, and the junction held 7 bases outside the gene matches. CDR1 is SGHTA, CDR2 FQGNSA, per germline. The CDR3 has 13 amino acids. CDR3: CASSPRASGEQFF. The CDR3 bases are TGTGCCAGCAGCCCCCGGGCTAGCGGGGAGCAGTTCTTC.

The V gene is TRBV5-3, the J gene TRBJ1-1; 10 nucleotides line up with TRBD1. TRBV5-3 is recorded as an ORF, its role being uncertain. CDR3 length: 12 residues. V was clipped by 4 bases and J by 10 bases; unmatched bases: 4. The CDR3 is CARSLGQGGAFF. DNA for the CDR3: TGTGCCAGAAGCCTAGGACAGGGGGGAGCTTTCTTT.

This clone was detected a few times. The V and J genes are TRBV15 and TRBJ1-2; 10 bases map to TRBD1. Trimming took 0 bases from V and 0 from J; bases not matched to a gene: 10. CDR3 length: 19 amino acids. Looked up from germline, CDR1 is LNHNV and CDR2 is YYDKDF (reference sequence). CDR3 protein: CATSRDPGTGAPPNYGYTF. The CDR3 bases are TGTGCCACCAGCAGAGATCCCGGGACAGGGGCTCCACCTAACTATGGCTACACCTTC.

The chain carries TRBV19 and TRBJ2-1; 9 bases agree with TRBD2. Germline CDR1 LNHDA, CDR2 SQIVND (reference sequence). J was trimmed by 7 bases and V by 1 base; bases with no gene match: 8. The CDR3 extends over 16 amino acids. The CDR3 loop is CASSIAGSGRQNEQFF. CDR3 bases: TGTGCCAGTAGTATAGCCGGTAGCGGGAGACAGAATGAGCAGTTCTTC. Using reference TRBV19 and TRBJ2-1 for the parts outside the CDR3, the full variable domain is DGGITQSPKYLFRKEGQNVTLSCEQNLNHDAMYWYRQDPGQGLRLIYYSQIVNDFQKGDIAEGYSVSREKKESFPLTVTSAQKNPTAFYLCASSIAGSGRQNEQFFGPGTRLTVL.

The V gene is TRBV28, the J gene TRBJ2-1; weak D call: TRBD1 (5 bases). The CDR3 consists of 17 residues. Looked up from germline, CDR1 is MDHEN and CDR2 is SYDVKM. Trimming left V 1 base short and J 2 bases short, with 15 bases between. Here the CDR3 DNA reads TGTGCCAGCAGTTTATATCCCCTAGGGGATACCTACAATGAGCAGTTCTTC. It codes for CASSLYPLGDTYNEQFF.

The V gene is TRBV12-5, the J gene TRBJ2-4, with D possibly TRBD2 on 5 matching bases. The CDR3 runs 15 residues. CDR1 is LGHNT, CDR2 FRNRAP, per germline. V gave up 3 bases and J gave up 0 bases, with 9 bases separating them. The CDR3 sequence is CASGFGDLAKNIQYF. For the CDR3, the DNA is TGTGCTAGTGGTTTCGGGGATTTAGCCAAAAACATTCAGTACTTC.

The V call is TRBV10-2, the J call TRBJ2-5; the D is unclear. Germline values: CDR1 WSHSY, CDR2 SAAADI. The CDR3 covers 11 residues. V lost 5 bases and J 3 bases, leaving 4 bases between the germline ends. The CDR3 here is CASSSKETQYF. The CDR3 bases are TGCGCCAGCAGTTCAAAAGAGACCCAGTACTTC.

This clone has just a few counts. This sequence joins TRBV5-1 and TRBJ1-1; maybe TRBD1 (5 bases). Germline V gene data show CDR1 as SGHRS and CDR2 as YFSETQ. The V end was cut by 5 bases, the J end by 0 bases, with 11 bases between. The CDR3 runs 14 residues. In DNA form, the CDR3 reads TGCGCCAGCAGGCAGGGTTCGGTGAACACTGAAGCTTTCTTT. As protein: CASRQGSVNTEAFF.

The chain combines TRBV5-1 with TRBJ2-4, with 8 bases that match TRBD1. CDR1 and CDR2 from the germline V gene are SGHRS and YFSETQ. This CDR3 contains 18 residues. V lost 4 bases to trimming and J lost 0 bases; unmatched junction nucleotides: 12. CDR3 sequence: CASSSEGTGRLAKNIQYF. CDR3 nucleotides: TGCGCCAGCAGCAGCGAAGGGACAGGCCGTTTAGCCAAAAACATTCAGTACTTC.

This chain connects TRBV7-9 to TRBJ2-3, with 11 positions matching TRBD2. The CDR3 has 15 residues. The germline CDR1 and CDR2 sequences are SEHNR and FQNEAQ (reference sequence). V shed 6 bases and J 5 bases; nucleotides not matched to a gene: 7. As DNA, the CDR3 is TGTGCCAGCAGTCTGAGTAGCGGGAGGGGAGATACGCAGTATTTT. It specifies CASSLSSGRGDTQYF.

The chain is built from TRBV10-2 and TRBJ2-7; 8 bases align to TRBD2. Trimming removed 2 bases from V and 4 bases from J; junction bases left unmatched: 1. This CDR3 comprises 13 residues. Per the germline V gene, CDR1 is WSHSY and CDR2 is SAAADI. CDR3 loop: CASSEASGYEQYF. CDR3 bases: TGCGCCAGCAGTGAGGCTAGCGGGTACGAGCAGTACTTC.

The chain employs TRBV9 and TRBJ1-2; 7 bases align to TRBD1. This CDR3 is built from 16 residues. Looked up from germline, CDR1 is SGDLS and CDR2 is YYNGEE. The junction had 12 bases not matched to a gene; V was cut back by 0 bases and J by 7 bases. CDR3 bases: TGTGCCAGCAGCGTAGGACTTGGCACAGGGGATGGTGGCTACACCTTC. Protein sequence: CASSVGLGTGDGGYTF.

The chain joins TRBV27 to TRBJ1-2; a weak D match, TRBD1 (5 bases). CDR1 is MNHEY, CDR2 SMNVEV, per germline (reference sequence). V lost 6 bases and J lost 5, with 16 bases in between. The CDR3 loop spans 14 amino acids. The CDR3 sequence is CASSPSGEGYGYTF. In nucleotides, the CDR3 is TGTGCCAGCAGCCCTTCGGGGGAAGGATATGGCTACACCTTC.

The rearrangement uses TRBV29-1 and TRBJ2-2; D ambiguous. V was cut by 3 bases and J by 1 base, with 3 bases left in between. CDR1 is SQVTM and CDR2 is ANQGSEA in the germline V gene. This CDR3 contains 12 residues. The CDR3 loop reads CSVDVNTGELFF. CDR3 sequence (DNA): TGCAGCGTTGACGTGAACACCGGGGAGCTGTTTTTT.

The chain joins TRBV6-6 to TRBJ2-1, with 10 bases that match TRBD2. Germline-derived CDR1 and CDR2 are MNHNY and SVGAGI (reference sequence). The CDR3 totals 15 residues. The V and J ends lost 0 bases and 7 bases, in that order; junction bases with no gene match: 3. CDR3 nucleotide sequence: TGTGCCAGCAGTTACTCGAGCGGGAGGGGGAATGAGCAGTTCTTC. Its protein product is CASSYSSGRGNEQFF.

This clone was seen just once. This chain connects TRBV18 to TRBJ1-4; D might be TRBD1 (6 bases). Germline assignment: CDR1 KGHSH and CDR2 LQKENI. The V gene lost 6 bases and the J gene lost 6 bases, with 17 bases spanning the gap. There are 15 residues in the CDR3. CDR3 sequence (DNA): TGTGCCAGCTCTGGACAAAACAGGGCCCATGAAAAACTGTTTTTT. Residues: CASSGQNRAHEKLFF.